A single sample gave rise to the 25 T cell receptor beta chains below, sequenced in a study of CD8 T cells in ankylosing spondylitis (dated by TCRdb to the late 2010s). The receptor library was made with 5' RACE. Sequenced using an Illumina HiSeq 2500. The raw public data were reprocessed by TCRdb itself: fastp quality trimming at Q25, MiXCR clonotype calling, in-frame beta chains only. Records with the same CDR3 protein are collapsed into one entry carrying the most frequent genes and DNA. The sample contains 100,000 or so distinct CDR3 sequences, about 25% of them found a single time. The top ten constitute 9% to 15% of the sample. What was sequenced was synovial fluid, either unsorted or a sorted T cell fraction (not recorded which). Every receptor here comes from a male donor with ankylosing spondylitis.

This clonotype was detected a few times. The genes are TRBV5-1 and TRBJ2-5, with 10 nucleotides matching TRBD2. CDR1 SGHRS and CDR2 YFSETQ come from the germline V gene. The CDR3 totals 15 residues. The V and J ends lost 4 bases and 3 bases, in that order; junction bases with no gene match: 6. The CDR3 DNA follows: TGCGCCAGCAGCCCGCTAGCGGGAGATGAAGAGACCCAGTACTTC. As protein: CASSPLAGDEETQYF.

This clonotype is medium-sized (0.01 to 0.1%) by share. CDR3: CSARGASGLAGVSSYNEQFF. The CDR3 DNA reads TGCAGTGCTAGAGGGGCGAGCGGCCTAGCGGGAGTGAGCTCCTACAATGAGCAGTTCTTC. The rearrangement links TRBV20-1 to TRBJ2-1; 10 nucleotides align to TRBD2. Trimming took 1 base from V and 0 from J; bases not matched to a gene: 15. Germline-derived CDR1 and CDR2 are DFQATT and SNEGSKA (reference sequence). The CDR3 totals 20 residues.

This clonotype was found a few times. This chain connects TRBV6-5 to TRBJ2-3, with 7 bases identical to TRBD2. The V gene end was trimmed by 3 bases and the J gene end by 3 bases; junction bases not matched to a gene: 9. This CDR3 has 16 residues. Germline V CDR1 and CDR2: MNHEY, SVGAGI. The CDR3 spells CASSYDYSGGTDTQYF. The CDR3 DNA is TGTGCCAGCAGTTATGACTACTCCGGGGGGACAGATACGCAGTATTTT.

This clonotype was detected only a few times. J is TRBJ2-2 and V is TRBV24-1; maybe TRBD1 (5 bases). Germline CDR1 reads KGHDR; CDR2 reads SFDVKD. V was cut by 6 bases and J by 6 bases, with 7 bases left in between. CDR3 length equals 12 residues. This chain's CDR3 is CATSNRPGELFF. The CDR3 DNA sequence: TGTGCCACCAGTAACAGGCCCGGGGAGCTGTTTTTT.

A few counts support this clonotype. DNA for the CDR3: TGTGCCAGCAGCCAAGGACTAGCCCGCGAGCAGTACTTC. Its protein is CASSQGLAREQYF. The J gene is TRBJ2-7, the V gene TRBV3-1; 7 bases match TRBD2. The germline V gene encodes CDR1 LGHDT and CDR2 YNNKEL (reference sequence). V was clipped by 1 base and J by 6 bases; unmatched bases: 3. CDR3 length: 13 residues.

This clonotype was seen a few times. CDR3 protein: CSARDLGRTGMSQETQYF. CDR3 coding DNA: TGCAGTGCTAGAGATTTGGGCCGGACAGGGATGTCCCAAGAGACCCAGTACTTC. The chain couples TRBV20-1 to TRBJ2-5; 8 positions match TRBD1. Germline V gives CDR1 DFQATT, CDR2 SNEGSKA (reference sequence). Trimming cost V 0 bases and J 1 base; bases outside gene matches: 13. The CDR3 extends over 18 amino acids.

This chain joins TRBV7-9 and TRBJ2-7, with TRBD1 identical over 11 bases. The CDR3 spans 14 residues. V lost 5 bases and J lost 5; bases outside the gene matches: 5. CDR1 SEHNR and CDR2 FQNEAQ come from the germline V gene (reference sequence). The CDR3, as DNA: TGTGCCAGCAGCACTAGGACAGGGGGCGACGAGCAGTACTTC. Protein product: CASSTRTGGDEQYF.

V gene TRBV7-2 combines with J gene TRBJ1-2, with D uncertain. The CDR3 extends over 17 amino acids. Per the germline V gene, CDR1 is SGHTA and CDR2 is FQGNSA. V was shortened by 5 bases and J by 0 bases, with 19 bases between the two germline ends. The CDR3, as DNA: TGTGCCAGCAGCCCCGCGGCCCAACGCAAATCTAACTATGGCTACACCTTC. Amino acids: CASSPAAQRKSNYGYTF.

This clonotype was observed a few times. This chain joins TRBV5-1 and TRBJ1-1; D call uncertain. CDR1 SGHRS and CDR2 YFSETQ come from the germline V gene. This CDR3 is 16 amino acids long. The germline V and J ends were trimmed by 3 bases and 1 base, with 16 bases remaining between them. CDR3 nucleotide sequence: TGCGCCAGCAGCTCCCGACCAAAGACGGCGAACACTGAAGCTTTCTTT. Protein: CASSSRPKTANTEAFF.

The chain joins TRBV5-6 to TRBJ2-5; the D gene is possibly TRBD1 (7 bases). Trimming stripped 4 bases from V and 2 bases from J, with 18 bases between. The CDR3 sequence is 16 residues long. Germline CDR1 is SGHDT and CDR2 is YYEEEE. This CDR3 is CASSATGRRSQETQYF. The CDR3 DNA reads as TGTGCCAGCAGCGCGACAGGGAGGAGGTCACAAGAGACCCAGTACTTC. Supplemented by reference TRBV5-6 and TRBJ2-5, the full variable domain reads DAGVTQSPTHLIKTRGQQVTLRCSPKSGHDTVSWYQQALGQGPQFIFQYYEEEERQRGNFPDRFSGHQFPNYSSELNVNALLLGDSALYLCASSATGRRSQETQYFGPGTRLLVL.

The CDR3 loop is CASSGGPGQGSPLHF. The DNA of the CDR3 is TGTGCCAGCAGTGGCGGACCGGGACAGGGTTCACCCCTCCACTTT. The chain couples TRBV2 to TRBJ1-6; 9 nucleotides match TRBD1. After removal of 4 bases from V and 9 bases from J, the junction contained 7 bases not matched to a gene. The germline gives CDR1 SNHLY, CDR2 FYNNEI. The CDR3 runs 15 residues.

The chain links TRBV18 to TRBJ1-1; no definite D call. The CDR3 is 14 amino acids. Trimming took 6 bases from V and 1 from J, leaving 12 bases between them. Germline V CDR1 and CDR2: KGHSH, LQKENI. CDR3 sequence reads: CASSLGRENTEAFF. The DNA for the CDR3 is TGTGCCAGCTCCCTTGGACGGGAGAACACTGAAGCTTTCTTT.

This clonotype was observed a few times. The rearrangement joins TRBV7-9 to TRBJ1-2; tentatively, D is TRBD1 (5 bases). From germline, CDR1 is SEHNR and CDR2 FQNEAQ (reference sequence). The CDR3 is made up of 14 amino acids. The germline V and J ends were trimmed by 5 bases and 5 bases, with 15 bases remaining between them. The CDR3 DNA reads TGTGCCAGCAGCCTTGGGACTTCAACTTATGGCTACACCTTC. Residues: CASSLGTSTYGYTF.

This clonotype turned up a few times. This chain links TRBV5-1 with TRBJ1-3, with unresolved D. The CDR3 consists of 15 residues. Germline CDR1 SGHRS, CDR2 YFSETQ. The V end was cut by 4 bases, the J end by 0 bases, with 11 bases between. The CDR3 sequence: CASSPGDYSGNTIYF. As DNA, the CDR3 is TGCGCCAGCAGCCCGGGAGACTACTCTGGAAACACCATATATTTT.

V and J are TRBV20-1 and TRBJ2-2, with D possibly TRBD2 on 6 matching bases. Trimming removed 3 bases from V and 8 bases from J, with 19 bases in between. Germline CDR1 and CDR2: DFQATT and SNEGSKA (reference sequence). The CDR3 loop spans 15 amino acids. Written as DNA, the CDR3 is TGCAGTGCTAGCGCACCCGGGACTGGAATGGGGGAGCTGTTTTTT. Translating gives CSASAPGTGMGELFF.

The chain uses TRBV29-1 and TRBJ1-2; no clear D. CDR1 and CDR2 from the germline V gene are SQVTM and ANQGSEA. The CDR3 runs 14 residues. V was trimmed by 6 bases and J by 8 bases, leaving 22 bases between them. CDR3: CSVPPAGIYGGYTF. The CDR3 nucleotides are TGCAGCGTCCCCCCCGCGGGGATTTACGGGGGCTACACCTTC.

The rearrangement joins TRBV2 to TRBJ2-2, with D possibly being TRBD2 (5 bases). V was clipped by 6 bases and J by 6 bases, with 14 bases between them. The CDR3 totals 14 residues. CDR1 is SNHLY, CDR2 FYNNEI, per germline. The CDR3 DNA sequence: TGTGCCAGCAGGGCTGAGTCCGGGGCCGGGGAGCTGTTTTTT. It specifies CASRAESGAGELFF.

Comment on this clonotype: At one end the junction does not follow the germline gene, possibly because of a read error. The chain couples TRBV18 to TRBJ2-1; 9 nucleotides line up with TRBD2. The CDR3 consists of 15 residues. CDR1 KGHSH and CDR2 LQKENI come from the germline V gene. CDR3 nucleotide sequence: TGTGCCAGCTCAGATAGCGGGAGCTCCTACGATGAGCAGTTCTTC. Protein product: CASSDSGSSYDEQFF.

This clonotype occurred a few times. CDR3 in DNA: TGCAGTGCTAGAACGGGGAGGAGCACAGATACGCAGTATTTT. Translation gives CSARTGRSTDTQYF. This chain connects TRBV20-1 to TRBJ2-3; D may be TRBD2 (6 bases). CDR3 length equals 14 residues. The germline V gene encodes CDR1 DFQATT and CDR2 SNEGSKA (reference sequence). The V and J ends lost 2 bases and 0 bases respectively, with 9 bases between them.

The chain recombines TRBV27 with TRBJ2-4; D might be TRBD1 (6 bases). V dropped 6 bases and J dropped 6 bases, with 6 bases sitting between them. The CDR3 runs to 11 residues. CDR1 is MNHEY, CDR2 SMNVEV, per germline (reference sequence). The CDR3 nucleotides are TGTGCCAGCAGGACAGGAAACATTCAGTACTTC. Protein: CASRTGNIQYF.

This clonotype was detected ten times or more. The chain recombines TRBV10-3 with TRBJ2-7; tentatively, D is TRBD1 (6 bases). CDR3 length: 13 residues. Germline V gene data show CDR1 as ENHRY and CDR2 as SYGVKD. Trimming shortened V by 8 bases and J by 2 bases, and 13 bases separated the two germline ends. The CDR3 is CAIGGRRPYEQYV. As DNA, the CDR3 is TGTGCCATCGGGGGCAGAAGACCCTACGAGCAGTACGTC.

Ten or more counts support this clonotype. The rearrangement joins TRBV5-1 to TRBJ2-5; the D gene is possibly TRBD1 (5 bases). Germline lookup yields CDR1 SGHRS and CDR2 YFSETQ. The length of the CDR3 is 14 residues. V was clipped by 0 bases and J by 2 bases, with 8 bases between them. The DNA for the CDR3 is TGCGCCAGCAGCTTGGCTTCAGGGCAAGAGACCCAGTACTTC. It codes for CASSLASGQETQYF.

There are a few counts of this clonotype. The CDR3 region is CASSWRVSDSGNTIYF. The CDR3 DNA reads TGTGCCAGCAGCTGGAGGGTGTCTGACTCTGGAAACACCATATATTTT. This rearrangement joins TRBV5-6 to TRBJ1-3; D is unresolved. The germline gives CDR1 SGHDT, CDR2 YYEEEE. This CDR3 is 16 amino acids long. Deletions cut 3 bases from V and 0 bases from J, with 13 bases between. Full variable domain (remainder filled in from reference TRBV5-6 and TRBJ1-3): DAGVTQSPTHLIKTRGQQVTLRCSPKSGHDTVSWYQQALGQGPQFIFQYYEEEERQRGNFPDRFSGHQFPNYSSELNVNALLLGDSALYLCASSWRVSDSGNTIYFGEGSWLTVV.

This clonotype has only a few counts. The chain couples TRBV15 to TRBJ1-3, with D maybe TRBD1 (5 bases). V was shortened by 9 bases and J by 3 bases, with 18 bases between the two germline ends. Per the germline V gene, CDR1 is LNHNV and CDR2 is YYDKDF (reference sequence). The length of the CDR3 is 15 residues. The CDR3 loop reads CATSSGRAGGNTIYF. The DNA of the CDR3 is TGTGCCACTTCCAGTGGCAGGGCAGGTGGAAACACCATATATTTT.

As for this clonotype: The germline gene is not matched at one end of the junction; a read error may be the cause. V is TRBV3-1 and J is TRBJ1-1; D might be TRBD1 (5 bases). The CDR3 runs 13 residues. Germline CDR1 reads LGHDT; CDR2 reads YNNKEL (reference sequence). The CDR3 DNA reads TGTGCCAGCAGCCAGGGACGGGAGAACACTGAAGCTTTT. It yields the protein CASSQGRENTEAF.